This T cell receptor beta chain comes out of a study of PD-L1 blockade in urothelial cancer. Study details: At 6 weeks and at 3 weeks (second dose) after treatment start, blood was analyzed.

The data were produced by immunoSEQ multiplex PCR, yet TCRdb's version contains in-frame clones alone and is incomplete. The sample lists 83,000 or so clones, approximately 87% occurring once. As for this clone: Its antigen remains unknown.

CDR1 is SGDLS and CDR2 is YYNGEE in the germline V gene. The CDR3 runs to 15 residues. V lost 0 bases and J lost 2, with 12 bases in between. Study-level points and caveats: Blood clones associated with the tumor expanded more at 3 weeks in durable-benefit patients.

Described time point: peripheral blood 6 weeks after treatment start. Sequencing used PBMCs, obtained around atezolizumab (anti-PD-L1) treatment. The chain recombines TRBV9 with TRBJ2-7; D may be TRBD1 (6 bases). This clonotype was sampled from a man between 65 and 80 years old with urothelial cancer. CDR3 DNA: TGTGCCAGCAGCGTAGGGCAGGGGACACCCTACGAGCAGTACTTC. Translated, it gives CASSVGQGTPYEQYF.